The source of this T cell receptor (beta chain) is a study of T cell clones after liver transplantation. Study background: Post-transplant blood was tracked for graft-donor-reactive T cell clones identified in a pre-transplant mixed lymphocyte reaction. Broader study findings: In 5 of 8 subjects, circulating graft-donor-reactive CD4 TCRbeta sequences fell significantly after transplant.

Trimming pared 4 bases from V and 3 bases from J, leaving 10 bases between. The CDR3 contains 14 residues. The V gene's germline CDR1 is MNHNS and CDR2 SASEGT. With respect to this clone: Its antigen is not identified.

Clones were read by immunoSEQ multiplex PCR, and TCRdb kept only the in-frame ones, dropping some. This table holds some 59,000 clones, around 70% found once. Here the sequenced sample was CD4+ T cells from blood, taken at the 22-month timepoint. This clonotype was sampled from a human patient who received a liver transplant. Among the T cells, some may be from the graft donor. The gene calls are TRBV6-1 and TRBJ1-5, with D tentatively TRBD1 (6 bases). The CDR3 protein is CASSGQDFNQPQHF. The CDR3 region has the DNA TGTGCCAGCAGTGGACAGGACTTCAATCAGCCCCAGCATTTT.